This TCR beta chain was documented in a study of T cells in women clearing cervical HPV infection. Study information: Controls gave blood once infection was undetectable; cases at lesion identification.

On this clone: Its antigen is as yet unknown. The read falls 3 residues short of the CDR3 end, and the missing part is taken from the germline J gene.

TCRdb's copy holds only in-frame clones and misses some; the assay was immunoSEQ multiplex PCR. The sample totals about 22,000 clones. The germline CDR1 and CDR2 sequences are SEHNR and FQNEAQ (reference sequence). V was clipped by 1 base and J by 9 bases, with 16 bases between them. This CDR3 region has 15 residues. Whole-study results and caveats: CIN3+ cases had significantly higher TCR richness than controls; evenness did not differ.

All donors had a single incident cervical HPV16 infection, not prevalent. The sequencing input was blood buffy coat. The chain couples TRBV7-9 to TRBJ2-1; tentative D call: TRBD1 (5 bases). The receptor comes from a woman aged 18 to 75 with a cervical HPV16 infection that either progressed to CIN3+ or cleared (not recorded which). This chain's CDR3 is CASSLGSGAYGEQFF. The CDR3 bases that were read are TGTGCCAGCAGCTTAGGGAGTGGGGCTTACGGTGAG.